This T cell receptor beta chain was sequenced for a study of STAT3 mutations in large granular lymphocyte leukemia (dated by TCRdb to between 2017 and 2020). Describing the broader study: About half of the T-LGLL patients who underwent longitudinal sequencing carried canonical activating STAT3 mutations. More than 15 representative T-LGLL cases were selected from an initial cohort of some 210 LGL patients for longitudinal TCRbeta and STAT3 sequencing. To reconstruct clonal hierarchy and dynamics, serial deep sequencing of TCRbeta CDR3 and STAT3 was performed in patients with T-cell large granular lymphocyte leukemia. As controls within the study, two patients with natural killer LGL leukemia were also sequenced longitudinally. For each patient, sequencing was performed at an average of approximately 4 time points, with a range of 2 to 8 samplings. Over half of the T-LGLL patients were given one or more immunosuppressive therapy regimens, and over 30% of the treated patients had a hematologic response. Findings and caveats that apply to the study as a whole: The burden of the dominant TCR clone was higher than the STAT3 mutant burden in several patients, which suggests that the STAT3 mutation arose secondarily inside a clone that had already expanded. Because no samples were available when a clone first appeared, clonal expansion had to be inferred from samplings taken at other points. Every T-LGLL patient showed at least one immunodominant TCRbeta clonotype, and about half showed multiple immunodominant subclonotypes. TCR clonotype switching after therapy was seen in about 30% of the 18 patients, with all newly emerging clones being STAT3 wild type. Linking therapy response to changes in TCR clonal burden was complicated by variable intervals between samplings and by differing treatment regimens. Since codominant clonotypes persisted in some patients, a small but highly pathogenic clone may have gone undetected.

The same DNA, extracted from blood mononuclear cells, served for both the TCR sequencing and the STAT3 sequencing. An Illumina MiSeq was used to sequence the TCRbeta libraries, yielding an average of around 42,000 productive templates per sample. Multiplex PCR amplification was used to generate TCRbeta CDR3 libraries with the immunoSEQ assay. The paper's processing steps were these. Repertoire diversity was calculated as previously defined, with values near 0 taken to indicate extremely monoclonal samples. What TCRdb holds here is the immuneACCESS table cut down to in-frame rearrangements. Part of the clones is not present; checked against another copy, under half of the missing clones reflect an unresolved V gene, and the others are unexplained. V, J and clone size reflect that table, while D and trimming were determined from the DNA. The sample includes 35,000 to 40,000 clones, with approximately 90% observed a single time. Of the sample, 0.35% to 0.5% falls within the top ten clones.

The CDR3 covers 12 residues, taking in both the cysteine and the phenylalanine. Only the CDR3 DNA stays, 36 bases, in frame from base 1. The junction shows trimming of 5 bases on V and 15 bases on J, and the gene matches do not reach 10 bases of it. CDR1 MNHEY and CDR2 SVGAGI are derived from the germline V gene. As regards this clone: Its antigen is currently not known. No base-level quality is on record; no much larger clone is a single base apart.

The material sequenced was PBMCs. The sequence derives from a human donor with T large granular lymphocyte leukemia. Some clones in this sample may be carry-over from other donors' samples. The chain is made from TRBV6-5 and TRBJ2-1; 7 central nucleotides agree with TRBD1. The CDR3 region: CASSTETGKLFF. The DNA sequence is given as TGTGCCAGCAGTACCGAGACAGGGAAGCTGTTCTTC.